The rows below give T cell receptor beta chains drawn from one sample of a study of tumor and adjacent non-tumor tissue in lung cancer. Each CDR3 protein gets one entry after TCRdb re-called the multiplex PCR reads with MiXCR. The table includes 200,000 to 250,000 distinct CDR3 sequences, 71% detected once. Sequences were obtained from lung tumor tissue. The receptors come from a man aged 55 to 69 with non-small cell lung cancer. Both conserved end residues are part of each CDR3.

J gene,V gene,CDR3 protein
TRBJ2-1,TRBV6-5,CASSYGSSGGYNYNEQFF
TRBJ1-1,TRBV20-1,CSARDGQGSIEAFF
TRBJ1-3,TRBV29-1,CSVVISGNIIYF
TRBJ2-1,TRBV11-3,CASIPPSGTNNEQFF
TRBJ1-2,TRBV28,CASSLAGRIRGYTF
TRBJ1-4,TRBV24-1,CATSDGGTATNEKLFF
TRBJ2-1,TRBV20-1,CSARAESNNEQFF
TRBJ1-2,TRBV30,CAWSGTVAPNYGYTF
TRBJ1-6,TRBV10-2,CASSEGCSYNSPLHF
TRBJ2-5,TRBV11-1,CASSLDRLQETRYF
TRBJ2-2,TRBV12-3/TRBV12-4,CDSSFRAGNTGELFF
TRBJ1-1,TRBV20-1,CSAQGGSTEAFF
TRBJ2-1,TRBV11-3,CASSLDLGDEQFF
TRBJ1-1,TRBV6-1,CASGEPRVNTEVFF
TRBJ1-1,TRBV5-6,CASSLTQGRAFF
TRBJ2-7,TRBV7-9,CASSLGLAGPGQYF
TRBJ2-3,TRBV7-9,CASCRGPVTQYF
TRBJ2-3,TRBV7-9,CASSSEISTDTQYF
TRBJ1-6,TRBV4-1,CASSRSGEGNSPLNF
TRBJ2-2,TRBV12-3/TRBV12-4,CASSPPGLAGGNRELFF
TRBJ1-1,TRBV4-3,CASSQDGDTEAFF
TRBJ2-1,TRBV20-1,CSARANGLAGPPNEQFF
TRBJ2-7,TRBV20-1,CSAREPLADEQYF
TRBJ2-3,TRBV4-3,CTISQVISGASIDTQYF
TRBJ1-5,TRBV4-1,CASSQEMTGVRPQHF
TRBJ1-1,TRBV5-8,CASSLGAGRVNTEAFF
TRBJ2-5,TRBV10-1,CASIESQETQYF
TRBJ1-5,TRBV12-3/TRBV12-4,CASSANLTRQPQHF
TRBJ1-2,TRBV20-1,CSALIQGYYGITF
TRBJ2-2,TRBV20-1,CSARDSSGGDTGELFF
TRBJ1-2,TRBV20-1,CIARDHGRRLGGYTF
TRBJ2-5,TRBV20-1,CNARAVSPETQYF
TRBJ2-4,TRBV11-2,CTSSPDRANNIQYF